This T cell receptor (beta chain) was captured in a study of cytomegalovirus exposure and HLA in healthy donors. Study background: A previous analysis identified 100 million to 120 million unique TCR beta sequences derived from around 180 million T cells.

Remarks on this clone: Its antigen is as yet unknown.

General study points: Per published reports, the classifier diagnosed cytomegalovirus status with high specificity and sensitivity. In an earlier analysis, about 87% or about 30%: the productive usage of most TCR beta V segments. The authors listed around 150 TCR beta chains as cytomegalovirus-associated.

The PCR contained 60 Vbeta and 13 Jbeta primers. Measured with immunoSEQ multiplex PCR; TCRdb has only the in-frame clones, and not every one. Seen here are some 100,000 clones, roughly four fifths observed once, and the top ten hold about 14%. Germline V gene data show CDR1 as SGHNT and CDR2 as YENEEA. The CDR3 covers 13 residues. V was pared by 5 bases and J by 0 bases, with 8 bases between. Sequencing was done on a sample of PBMCs. V usage is TRBV11-3 and J usage is TRBJ2-7; the D is unclear. The clonotype was recovered from a male donor in good health and CMV-seropositive. CDR3 amino acids: CASSDESSYEQYF. The CDR3 region has the DNA TGTGCCAGCAGCGATGAGAGCTCCTACGAGCAGTACTTC.